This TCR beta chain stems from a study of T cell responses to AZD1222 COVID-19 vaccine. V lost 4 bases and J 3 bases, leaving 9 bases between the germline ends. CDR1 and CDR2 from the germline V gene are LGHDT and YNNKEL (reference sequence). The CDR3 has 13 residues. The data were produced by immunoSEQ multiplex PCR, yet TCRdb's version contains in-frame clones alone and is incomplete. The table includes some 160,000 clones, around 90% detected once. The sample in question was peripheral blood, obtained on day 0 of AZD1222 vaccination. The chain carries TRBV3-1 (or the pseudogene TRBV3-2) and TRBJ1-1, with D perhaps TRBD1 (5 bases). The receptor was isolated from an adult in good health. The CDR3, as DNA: TGTGCCAGCAGCCTCAGACAGTACACTGAAGCTTTCTTT. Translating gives CASSLRQYTEAFF.